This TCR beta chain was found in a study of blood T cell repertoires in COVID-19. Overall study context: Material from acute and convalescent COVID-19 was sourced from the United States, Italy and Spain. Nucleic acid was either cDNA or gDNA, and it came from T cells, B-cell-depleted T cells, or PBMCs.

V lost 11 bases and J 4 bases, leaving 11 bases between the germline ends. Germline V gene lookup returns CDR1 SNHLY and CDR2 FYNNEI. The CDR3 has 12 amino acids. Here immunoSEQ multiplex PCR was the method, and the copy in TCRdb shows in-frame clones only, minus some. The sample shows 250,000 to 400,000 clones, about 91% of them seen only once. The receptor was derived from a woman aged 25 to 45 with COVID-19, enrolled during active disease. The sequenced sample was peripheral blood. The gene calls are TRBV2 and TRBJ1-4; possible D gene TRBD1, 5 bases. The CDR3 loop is CAGTDSNEKLFF. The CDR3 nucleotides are TGTGCCGGCACTGACAGTAATGAAAAACTGTTTTTT.